What follows are 18 T cell receptor beta chains derived from one specimen sequenced in a study of blood T cell repertoires in COVID-19. Profiling relied on immunoSEQ multiplex PCR, and the TCRdb table lists in-frame clones only, not all of them. This repertoire shows under 130,000 clones, approximately 83% found once; its top ten account for under 4.5%. The specimen was peripheral blood. The source of these receptors is a man in his fifties with acute or convalescent COVID-19.

This clone was counted a few times. V gene TRBV12-5 combines with J gene TRBJ2-1; TRBD2 matches 15 bases. The trim removed 1 base at V and 1 base at J, leaving 14 bases unmatched. The germline V gene has CDR1 LGHNT and CDR2 FRNRAP. The CDR3 runs to 22 residues. The DNA for the CDR3 is TGTGCTAGTGGTTTGGCCAAGACAGGGGGACTAGCGGGAGGTAGTTCCTACAATGAGCAGTTCTTC. Its protein is CASGLAKTGGLAGGSSYNEQFF.

A single count supports this clone. This rearrangement joins TRBV5-8 to TRBJ1-2; the match to TRBD1 covers 7 bases. The CDR3 is made up of 14 amino acids. With V trimmed by 4 bases and J by 3 bases, 6 bases remained unmatched. CDR1 is SGHTS and CDR2 is YDEGEE in the germline V gene. The CDR3 region is CASSHRDSYYGYTF. The CDR3 coding sequence is TGTGCCAGCAGCCACCGGGACAGCTACTATGGCTACACCTTC.

The CDR3 reads CASSRGQGDNEKLFF. CDR3 nucleotides: TGTGCCAGCAGCCGCGGACAGGGGGATAATGAAAAACTGTTTTTT. The chain employs TRBV5-4 and TRBJ1-4, with 10 positions matching TRBD1. CDR3 size: 15 residues. J gave up 4 bases and V 4 bases, and 4 bases lay outside the gene matches. Germline CDR1 is SGHNT and CDR2 is YYREEE (reference sequence).

The V and J genes are TRBV7-2 and TRBJ2-1; 12 positions agree with TRBD2. Trimming cost V 5 bases and J 5 bases; bases outside gene matches: 7. Germline V gene lookup returns CDR1 SGHTA and CDR2 FQGNSA. The CDR3 has 16 residues. CDR3 nucleotide sequence: TGTGCCAGCAGCCGCTGGACTAGCGGGAACCACAATGAGCAGTTCTTC. This encodes CASSRWTSGNHNEQFF.

The V and J genes are TRBV9 and TRBJ2-5; possible D gene TRBD1, 5 bases. The CDR3 consists of 13 residues. Germline lookup yields CDR1 SGDLS and CDR2 YYNGEE. The ends were cut back, 4 bases at V and 5 bases at J, with 12 bases in the middle. DNA for the CDR3: TGTGCCAGCAGCACAGGCCACCGGGAGACCCAGTACTTC. Translating gives CASSTGHRETQYF. The variable domain in full, with the rest retrieved from reference TRBV9 and TRBJ2-5, is DSGVTQTPKHLITATGQRVTLRCSPRSGDLSVYWYQQSLDQGLQFLIQYYNGEERAKGNILERFSAQQFPDLHSELNLSSLELGDSALYFCASSTGHRETQYFGPGTRLLVL.

The chain is built from TRBV4-1 and TRBJ1-2, with D perhaps TRBD1 (5 bases). The germline CDR1 and CDR2 sequences are MGHRA and YSYEKL. Trimming took 1 base from V and 0 from J, leaving 9 bases between them. The CDR3 has 15 residues. This CDR3 reads CASSQGTYANYGYTF. CDR3 coding DNA: TGCGCCAGCAGCCAAGGGACATACGCTAACTATGGCTACACCTTC.

This clone has only one observation. CDR3 in amino acids: CASSESMRLAGTRSTDTQYF. The CDR3, as DNA: TGCGCCAGCAGTGAGTCGATGAGACTAGCGGGGACGCGTTCCACAGATACGCAGTATTTT. This chain uses TRBV10-1 with TRBJ2-3; 11 bases agree with TRBD2. CDR1 is WNHNN and CDR2 is SYGVQD in the germline V gene (reference sequence). This CDR3 comprises 20 residues. The junction had 13 bases not matched to a gene; V was cut back by 0 bases and J by 2 bases.

V is TRBV18 and J is TRBJ1-1; D is undetermined. Germline V gives CDR1 KGHSH, CDR2 LQKENI. The CDR3 spans 12 residues. V was clipped by 5 bases and J by 4 bases, with 8 bases between them. CDR3 loop: CASSDRGTEAFF. The CDR3 DNA reads TGTGCCAGCTCAGATCGGGGCACTGAAGCTTTCTTT.

The chain uses TRBV5-1 and TRBJ2-5, with TRBD1 matching 11 bases. The CDR3 extends over 16 amino acids. Germline loops: CDR1 SGHRS, CDR2 YFSETQ. V lost 0 bases to trimming and J lost 4 bases; unmatched junction nucleotides: 5. CDR3 bases: TGCGCCAGCAGCTTGGGGACAGGGGGCGCGGGAGAGACCCAGTACTTC. Its protein product is CASSLGTGGAGETQYF.

The DNA for the CDR3 is TGTGCCAGCAGCTTACGAGGTCCCAATGAGCAGTTCTTC. It encodes CASSLRGPNEQFF. J is TRBJ2-1 and V is TRBV7-6, with D unclear. Per the germline V gene, CDR1 is SGHVS and CDR2 is FNYEAQ. Trimming pared 2 bases from V and 6 bases from J, leaving 8 bases between. The CDR3 spans 13 residues.

This clone has a single count. CDR3 DNA sequence: TGTGCCAGCAGCCAAGATCTACCGGGACTAGCAAATACGCAGTATTTT. Protein product: CASSQDLPGLANTQYF. The J gene is TRBJ2-3, the V gene TRBV4-2; 9 bases are a match to TRBD2. With 0 bases clipped from V and 7 bases from J, the junction kept 8 bases outside the gene matches. CDR1 is LGHNA and CDR2 is YNFKEQ in the germline V gene. The CDR3 is 16 residues long.

The chain is built from TRBV10-1 and TRBJ2-7; 13 positions match TRBD2. V was pared by 2 bases and J by 3 bases, with 4 bases of the junction left unmatched. The CDR3 consists of 16 residues. CDR1 WNHNN and CDR2 SYGVQD come from the germline V gene (reference sequence). This chain's CDR3 is CASSEGTSGAFYEQYF. The CDR3 DNA is TGCGCCAGCAGTGAGGGGACTAGCGGGGCATTCTACGAGCAGTACTTC.

The chain combines TRBV29-1 with TRBJ2-1; 13 bases match TRBD2. There are 15 residues in the CDR3. After removal of 1 base from V and 4 bases from J, the junction contained 1 base not matched to a gene. Germline CDR1 reads SQVTM; CDR2 reads ANQGSEA. The DNA for the CDR3 is TGCAGCGTTGAAGGACTAGCGGGGGGATACAATGAGCAGTTCTTC. It translates to CSVEGLAGGYNEQFF.

The rearrangement joins TRBV2 to TRBJ1-4, with D perhaps TRBD1 (6 bases). Trimming took off 8 bases at V and 8 bases at J, with 18 bases between the two ends. CDR3 length: 14 residues. CDR1 and CDR2 (germline): SNHLY, FYNNEI. The CDR3 loop is CASRPDSLSEKLFF. Here the CDR3 DNA reads TGTGCCAGCCGACCGGACAGTCTTTCGGAAAAACTGTTTTTT.

The chain recombines TRBV7-3 with TRBJ2-2; 9 positions match TRBD1. The ends lost 4 bases at V and 8 bases at J; junction bases unmatched: 11. There are 16 residues in the CDR3. Germline loops: CDR1 SGHTA, CDR2 FQGTGA. The CDR3 region has the DNA TGTGCCAGCAGCTCACGACAGGGGGTTTCCCGGGGGGAGCTGTTTTTT. Translating gives CASSSRQGVSRGELFF.

The chain joins TRBV19 to TRBJ2-4; weak D call: TRBD1 (6 bases). The CDR3 runs 13 residues. V dropped 9 bases and J dropped 0 bases, with 9 bases sitting between them. Germline V gene lookup returns CDR1 LNHDA and CDR2 SQIVND (reference sequence). The DNA of the CDR3 is TGTGCCAGCCGGACAGTAGCCAAAAACATTCAGTACTTC. The encoded protein is CASRTVAKNIQYF.

The chain employs TRBV7-9 and TRBJ1-2; TRBD1 agrees at 7 bases. The CDR3 covers 13 residues. Germline lookup yields CDR1 SEHNR and CDR2 FQNEAQ (reference sequence). V lost 3 bases, J lost 3 bases, and 1 base stayed unmatched. Written as DNA, the CDR3 is TGTGCCAGCAGCTTGGGGACAGACTATGGCTACACCTTC. Its translation: CASSLGTDYGYTF. Full variable domain (remainder filled in from reference TRBV7-9 and TRBJ1-2): DTGVSQNPRHKITKRGQNVTFRCDPISEHNRLYWYRQTLGQGPEFLTYFQNEAQLEKSRLLSDRFSAERPKGSFSTLEIQRTEQGDSAMYLCASSLGTDYGYTFGSGTRLTVV.

V usage is TRBV10-3 and J usage is TRBJ2-7, with 10 bases lining up with TRBD1. Germline values: CDR1 ENHRY, CDR2 SYGVKD. Unmatched junction bases numbered 2, after V lost 2 bases and J lost 4 bases. This CDR3 has 14 residues. CDR3 coding DNA: TGTGCCATCAGTGAGGGGGACAGGGGATACGAGCAGTACTTC. Translated, it gives CAISEGDRGYEQYF.